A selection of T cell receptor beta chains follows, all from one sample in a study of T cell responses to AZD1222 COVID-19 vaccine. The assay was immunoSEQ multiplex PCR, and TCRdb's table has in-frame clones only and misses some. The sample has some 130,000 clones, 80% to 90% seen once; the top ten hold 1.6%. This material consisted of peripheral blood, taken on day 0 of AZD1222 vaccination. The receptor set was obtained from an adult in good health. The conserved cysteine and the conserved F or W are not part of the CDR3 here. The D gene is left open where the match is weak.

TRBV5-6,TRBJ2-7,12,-,ASSLDVGLGEQY
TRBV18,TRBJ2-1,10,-,ASSPYANEQF
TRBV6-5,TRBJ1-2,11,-,ASNNGGSGGYT
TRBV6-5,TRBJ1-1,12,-,ASSYRGPYTEAF
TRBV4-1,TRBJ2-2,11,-,ASSQEGSGELF
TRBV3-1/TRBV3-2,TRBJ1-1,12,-,ASSQFLGYTEAF
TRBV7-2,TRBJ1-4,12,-,ASSLGGGNEKLF
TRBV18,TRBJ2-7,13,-,ASSIRTSDSYEQY
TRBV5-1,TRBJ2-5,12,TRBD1,ASSSQGARETQY
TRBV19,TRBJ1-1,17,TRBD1,ASSTGTGGGKVYDTEAF
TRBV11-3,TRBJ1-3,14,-,ASSSHGRLSGNTIY
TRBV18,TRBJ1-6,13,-,ASSQQGTYNSPLH
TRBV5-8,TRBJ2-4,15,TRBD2,ASSSISSGVSKNIQY
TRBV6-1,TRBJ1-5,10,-,ASSEWSQPQH
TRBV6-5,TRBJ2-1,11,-,ASSYSSYNEQF
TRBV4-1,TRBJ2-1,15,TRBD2,ASSQTPVRLAGAEQF
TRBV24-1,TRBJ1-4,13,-,ATSDVTGSGEKLF